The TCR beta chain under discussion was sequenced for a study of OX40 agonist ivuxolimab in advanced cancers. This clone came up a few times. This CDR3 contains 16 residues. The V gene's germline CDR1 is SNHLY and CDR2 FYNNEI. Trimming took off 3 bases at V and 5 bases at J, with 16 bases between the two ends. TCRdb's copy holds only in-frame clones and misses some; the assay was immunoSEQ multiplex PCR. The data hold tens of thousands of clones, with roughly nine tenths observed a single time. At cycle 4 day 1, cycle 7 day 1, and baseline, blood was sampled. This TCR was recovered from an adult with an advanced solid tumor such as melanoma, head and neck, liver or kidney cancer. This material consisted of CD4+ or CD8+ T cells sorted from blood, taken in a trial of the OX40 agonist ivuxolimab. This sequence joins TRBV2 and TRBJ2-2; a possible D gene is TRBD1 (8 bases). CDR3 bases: TGTGCCAGCAGTGATCAGGGGGCGGGAGATACCGGGGAGCTGTTTTTT. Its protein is CASSDQGAGDTGELFF.